This T cell receptor (beta chain) was profiled in a study of CXCR3-negative and CXCR3-positive naive CD8 T cells. UMI-labeled 5' RACE TRB cDNA libraries were prepared from the cells. TCRdb reprocessed the 5' RACE reads and reports one entry per CDR3 protein, with no DNA. The listing contains about 40,000 distinct CDR3 sequences. Sequencing used memory CD8+ T cells from blood. This clonotype was obtained from a human donor in good health. Some clones in this sample may be carry-over from other donors' samples.

The CDR3 reads CASSSQGQTGELFF. V usage is TRBV6-4 and J usage is TRBJ2-2; TCRdb names TRBD1, which stays unverified in the absence of DNA. CDR3 size: 14 residues. Germline V gene sequence: CDR1 MRHNA, CDR2 SNTAGT.